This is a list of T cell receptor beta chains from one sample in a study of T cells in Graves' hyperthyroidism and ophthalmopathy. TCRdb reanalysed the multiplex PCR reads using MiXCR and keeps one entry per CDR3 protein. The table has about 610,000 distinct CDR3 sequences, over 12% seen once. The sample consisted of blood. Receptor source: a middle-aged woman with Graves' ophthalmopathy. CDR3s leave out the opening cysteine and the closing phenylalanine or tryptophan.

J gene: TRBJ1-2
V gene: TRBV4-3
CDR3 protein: ASSHYVDRPDGYT

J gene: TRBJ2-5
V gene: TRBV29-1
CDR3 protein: SVGLLLQREAQY

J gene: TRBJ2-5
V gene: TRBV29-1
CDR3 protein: SVVVAGGSETQY

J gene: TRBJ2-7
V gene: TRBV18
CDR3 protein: ASSPRSQTSYEQY

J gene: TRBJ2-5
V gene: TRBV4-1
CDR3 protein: ASSQDGTAKKTQY

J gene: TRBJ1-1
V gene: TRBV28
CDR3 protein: ASIYSGITEAF

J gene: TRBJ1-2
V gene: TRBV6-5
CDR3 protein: ASSSQGRRGFYGYT

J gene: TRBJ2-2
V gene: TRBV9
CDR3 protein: ASSAATIQSTGELF

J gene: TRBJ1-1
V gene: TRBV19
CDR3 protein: ASRHRTENTEAF

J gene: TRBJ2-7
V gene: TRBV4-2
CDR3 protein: ASSQGSAGAEQY

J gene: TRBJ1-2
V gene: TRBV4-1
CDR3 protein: ASSQDKGYDGYT

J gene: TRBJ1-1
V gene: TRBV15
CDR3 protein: ATSRAADMNTEAF

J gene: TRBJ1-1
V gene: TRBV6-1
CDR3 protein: ASTGLGNTEAF

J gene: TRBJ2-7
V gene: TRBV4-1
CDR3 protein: ASSQPGTGNYEQY

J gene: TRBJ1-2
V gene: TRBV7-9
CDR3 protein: ASSLVAGGGGYT

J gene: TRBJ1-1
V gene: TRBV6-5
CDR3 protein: ASSFTGGGTEAF

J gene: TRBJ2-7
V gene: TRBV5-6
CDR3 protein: ASTRPGTVYEQY

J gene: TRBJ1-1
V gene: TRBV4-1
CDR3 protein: ASSQMGQGALATEAF

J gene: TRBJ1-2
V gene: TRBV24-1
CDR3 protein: ATSDPGTGFGYT

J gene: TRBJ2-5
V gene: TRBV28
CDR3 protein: ASSLTAPVQETQY

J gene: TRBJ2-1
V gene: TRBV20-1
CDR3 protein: SARTYNEQF

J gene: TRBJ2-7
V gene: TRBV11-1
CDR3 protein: ASSHGRTYEQY

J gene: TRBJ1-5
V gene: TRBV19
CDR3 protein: ASEEGMSNQPQH

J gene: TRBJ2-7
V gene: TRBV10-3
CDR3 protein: AIQGTGTAYEQY

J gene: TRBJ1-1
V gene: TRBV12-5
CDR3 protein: ASGLALGTEAF

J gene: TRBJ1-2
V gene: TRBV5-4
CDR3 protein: ASSLQQGYGYT

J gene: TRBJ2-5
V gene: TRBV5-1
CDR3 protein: ASRFSGGARETQY

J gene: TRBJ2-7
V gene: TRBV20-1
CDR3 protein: SARDYGPLRY

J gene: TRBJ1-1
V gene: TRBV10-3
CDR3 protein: AISRTVNTEAF

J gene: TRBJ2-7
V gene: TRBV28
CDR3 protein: ASSSRDRLRGAYEQY

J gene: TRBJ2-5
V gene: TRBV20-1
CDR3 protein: SGLRDPQETQY

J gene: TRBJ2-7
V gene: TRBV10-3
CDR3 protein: AISVGQGNYEQY

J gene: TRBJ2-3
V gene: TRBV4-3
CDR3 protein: ASSQDLGGAGPDTQY

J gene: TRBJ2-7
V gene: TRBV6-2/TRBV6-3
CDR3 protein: ASSAMENFNEQY

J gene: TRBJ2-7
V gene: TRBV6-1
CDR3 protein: ASGGGGGVAYEQY

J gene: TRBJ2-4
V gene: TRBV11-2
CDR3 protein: ASSPRTDKNIQY

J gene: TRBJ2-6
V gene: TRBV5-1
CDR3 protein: ASSLVGQGMSGANVLT

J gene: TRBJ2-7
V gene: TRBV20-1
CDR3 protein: SARDWPSSYEQY

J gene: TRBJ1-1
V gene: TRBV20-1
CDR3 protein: SARMGGGMNTEAF

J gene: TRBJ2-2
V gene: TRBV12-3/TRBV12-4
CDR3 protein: ASTANTGELF

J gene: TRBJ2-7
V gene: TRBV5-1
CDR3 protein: ASSLVPGSQAYEQY

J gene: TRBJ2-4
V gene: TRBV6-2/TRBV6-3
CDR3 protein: ASSYGGLVKNIQY

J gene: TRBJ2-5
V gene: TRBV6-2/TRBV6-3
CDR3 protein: ASSYPDLSGSEETQY

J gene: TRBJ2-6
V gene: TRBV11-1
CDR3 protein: ASSPQAGAASGANVLT

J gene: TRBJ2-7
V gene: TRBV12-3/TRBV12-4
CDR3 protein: ASSAGTAIYEQY

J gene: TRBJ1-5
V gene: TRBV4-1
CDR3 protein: ASSHPGQDQPQH

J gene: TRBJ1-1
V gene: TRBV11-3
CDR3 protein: ASSVGTETEAF

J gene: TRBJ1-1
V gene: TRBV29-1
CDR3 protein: SVARLKGFGQNTEAF